This T cell receptor (beta chain) was recorded in a study of blood T cells in healthy people across ages. Through a sample-barcoded 5' primer and a J-beta primer mix, a second PCR was run for roughly 6 to 12 cycles. TCRdb reprocessed the 5' RACE reads with MiXCR, giving one entry per CDR3 protein. The data show over 550,000 distinct CDR3 sequences, with about 30% seen just once and around a sixth held by the top ten. This clonotype was seen many times. The source is a woman over 75 in good health. Sample: blood.

For the CDR3, the DNA is TGCGCCAGCAGCTTGGGAGGGGCCGACTATGGCTACACCTTC. Translating gives CASSLGGADYGYTF. The chain links TRBV5-1 to TRBJ1-2, with D possibly TRBD1 on 5 matching bases. Germline V gene data show CDR1 as SGHRS and CDR2 as YFSETQ. V lost 0 bases, J lost 3 bases, and 9 bases lay in between. This CDR3 contains 14 residues. The complete variable domain, with remaining parts taken from reference TRBV5-1 and TRBJ1-2, reads KAGVTQTPRYLIKTRGQQVTLSCSPISGHRSVSWYQQTPGQGLQFLFEYFSETQRNKGNFPGRFSGRQFSNSRSEMNVSTLELGDSALYLCASSLGGADYGYTFGSGTRLTVV.